The sequence of this T cell receptor beta chain was determined in a study of blood T cell repertoires in COVID-19. Generated by immunoSEQ multiplex PCR, the TCRdb table keeps only in-frame clones and is missing some. Among some 110,000 clones listed, roughly nine tenths were seen once. Trimming removed 2 bases from V and 8 bases from J; junction bases left unmatched: 7. The CDR3 runs to 15 residues. The germline CDR1 and CDR2 sequences are SGHNT and YYREEE (reference sequence). The genes are TRBV5-4 and TRBJ2-1; 10 bases are shared with TRBD2. The sequenced sample was peripheral blood. This receptor was taken from a human donor in a cohort sampled during active COVID-19. DNA for the CDR3: TGTGCCAGCAGCTTTCCCACTAGCGGGACTGATGAGCAGTTCTTC. It codes for CASSFPTSGTDEQFF. Looking up the rest from reference TRBV5-4 and TRBJ2-1 gives the full variable domain: ETGVTQSPTHLIKTRGQQVTLRCSSQSGHNTVSWYQQALGQGPQFIFQYYREEENGRGNFPPRFSGLQFPNYSSELNVNALELDDSALYLCASSFPTSGTDEQFFGPGTRLTVL.